A single sample gave rise to the 17 T cell receptor beta chains below, sequenced in a study of regulatory T cells in long-lasting Graves disease (dated by TCRdb to 2020 to 2023). The library relied on multiplex PCR. Sequencing took place on an Illumina HiSeq 4000. iRepertoire HTBI primers and Arm-PCR amplification of CDR3 regions were used to construct TCR beta libraries. In-frame beta chains were kept once TCRdb had trimmed the public reads at Q25 with fastp and called clones with MiXCR. Each CDR3 protein gets just one entry, which takes the most common genes and DNA from the rows behind it. Within this sample are 400,000 or so distinct CDR3 sequences, with around 20% of them counted one time only. Around 21% of the sample is taken by the ten largest. The time point label corresponds to: persistent/refractory GD, antithyroid drugs over 5 years with positive TRAb. RNA was extracted from PBMCs in TRIzol for both TCR sequencing and RNA sequencing.

The starting material was peripheral blood mononuclear cells (PBMCs), obtained when the disease was refractory, from a patient treated with antithyroid drugs. These receptors came from a female donor with Graves disease.

There are a few counts of this clonotype. V usage is TRBV20-1 and J usage is TRBJ2-5; 10 bases match TRBD2. CDR3 size: 13 residues. The germline V gene has CDR1 DFQATT and CDR2 SNEGSKA (reference sequence). V shed 5 bases and J 3 bases; nucleotides not matched to a gene: 3. The CDR3 DNA follows: TGCAGTGCTCCTAGCGGGAGCGAAGAGACCCAGTACTTC. It encodes CSAPSGSEETQYF.

Ten or more counts support this clonotype. The V gene is TRBV7-2, the J gene TRBJ1-1; no firm D call. The CDR3 runs to 11 residues. V lost 1 base and J lost 8, with 5 bases in between. Germline lookup yields CDR1 SGHTA and CDR2 FQGNSA. This chain's CDR3 is CASSLVAEAFF. In nucleotides, the CDR3 is TGTGCCAGCAGCTTAGTGGCAGAAGCTTTCTTT.

This chain links TRBV10-3 with TRBJ1-1; 8 bases align to TRBD1. This CDR3 is 13 amino acids long. The V segment lost 6 bases and the J segment 5 bases; nucleotides outside the gene matches: 5. Germline-derived CDR1 and CDR2 are ENHRY and SYGVKD. The CDR3 nucleotides read TGTGCCATCAGCTTACAGGGGGGAACTGAAGCTTTCTTT. Its protein product is CAISLQGGTEAFF.

The sample holds many counts of this clonotype. The V and J genes are TRBV7-2 and TRBJ1-1; no definite D call. This CDR3 spans 13 amino acids. In germline, CDR1 is SGHTA, CDR2 FQGNSA. Trimming left V 4 bases short and J 1 base short, with 7 bases between. The CDR3 loop is CASSSLENTEAFF. Written as DNA, the CDR3 is TGTGCCAGCAGCTCTCTGGAGAACACTGAAGCTTTCTTT. Full variable domain (outside the CDR3, taken from reference TRBV7-2 and TRBJ1-1): GAGVSQSPSNKVTEKGKDVELRCDPISGHTALYWYRQSLGQGLEFLIYFQGNSAPDKSGLPSDRFSAERTGGSVSTLTIQRTQQEDSAVYLCASSSLENTEAFFGQGTRLTVV.

On this clonotype itself: Since a much larger clone is just one base distant, this may be a read error. The chain recombines TRBV3-1 with TRBJ2-7, with 7 bases that match TRBD2. CDR1 LGHDT and CDR2 YNNKEL come from the germline V gene (reference sequence). The ends lost 0 bases at V and 4 bases at J; junction bases unmatched: 9. The CDR3 contains 16 residues. CDR3 sequence reads: CASSQDYGLVGYEQYF. The CDR3 region has the DNA TGTGCCAGCAGCCAAGATTACGGACTAGTGGGATACGAGCAGTACTTC.

There are many counts of this clonotype. The V and J genes are TRBV28 and TRBJ1-6; D uncertain. Germline-derived CDR1 and CDR2 are MDHEN and SYDVKM. V shed 4 bases and J shed 9 bases, with 7 bases lying between them. The CDR3 is 12 residues long. CDR3 nucleotides: TGTGCCAGCAGTTCTCACAGTTCACCCCTCCACTTT. Translation gives CASSSHSSPLHF.

V and J are TRBV12-5 and TRBJ2-3; weak D call: TRBD1 (5 bases). V lost 6 bases and J 4 bases, leaving 17 bases between the germline ends. The CDR3 length is 15 residues. CDR1 is LGHNT, CDR2 FRNRAP, per germline. This CDR3 is CASGREGVRSDTQYF. CDR3 nucleotides: TGTGCTAGTGGAAGAGAAGGGGTTCGATCAGATACGCAGTATTTT.

This clonotype has only a few counts. This chain links TRBV9 with TRBJ2-7; possibly TRBD2 for D (5 bases). Germline loops: CDR1 SGDLS, CDR2 YYNGEE. The V and J ends lost 4 bases and 3 bases respectively, with 14 bases between them. CDR3 size: 14 residues. The CDR3 loop reads CASSPGHGDYEQYF. The CDR3 DNA is TGTGCCAGCAGCCCAGGCCACGGGGACTACGAGCAGTACTTC.

As to this clonotype: A read error may be the cause here, since a much bigger clone is one base away. This chain links TRBV15 with TRBJ2-5, with 8 bases matching TRBD1. The junction had 19 bases not matched to a gene; V was cut back by 6 bases and J by 1 base. The CDR3 sequence is 19 residues long. Germline CDR1 reads LNHNV; CDR2 reads YYDKDF (reference sequence). CDR3 bases: TGTGCCACCAGACCTGACCCAGGGGGCGCTTGGTCCAGCCAAGAGACCCAGTACTTC. Protein sequence: CATRPDPGGAWSSQETQYF.

Only a few counts were recorded for this clonotype. The CDR3 loop is CASSVVLDANTEAFF. The CDR3, as DNA: TGTGCCAGCAGCGTAGTGCTAGACGCGAACACTGAAGCTTTCTTT. The V gene is TRBV9, the J gene TRBJ1-1, with D hard to call. The germline V gene has CDR1 SGDLS and CDR2 YYNGEE. This CDR3 spans 15 amino acids. The V end lost 0 bases, the J end lost 1 base, and 10 bases lay between the germline ends.

Ten or more counts support this clonotype. The V call is TRBV2, the J call TRBJ2-7, with 15 positions matching TRBD2. The J segment lost 6 bases and the V segment lost 6 bases, leaving 3 bases of the junction unmatched. From germline, CDR1 is SNHLY and CDR2 FYNNEI. The CDR3 sequence is 14 residues long. In nucleotides, the CDR3 is TGTGCCAGCAGGGGGACTAGCGGGAGGTTCGAGCAGTACTTC. It codes for CASRGTSGRFEQYF.

The chain is built from TRBV29-1 and TRBJ1-1, with D possibly being TRBD1 (5 bases). The CDR3 is made up of 13 amino acids. The V gene lost 7 bases and the J gene lost 4 bases, with 16 bases spanning the gap. The V gene's germline CDR1 is SQVTM and CDR2 ANQGSEA. The CDR3 DNA sequence: TGCAGCGCACAAACGGGGGGAAGCACTGAAGCTTTCTTT. It encodes CSAQTGGSTEAFF.

This clonotype was counted many times. An end of the junction differs from the germline gene, which may be a read error. V gene TRBV5-1 combines with J gene TRBJ1-1, with D possibly TRBD1 on 6 matching bases. Looked up from germline, CDR1 is SGHRS and CDR2 is YFSETQ. The CDR3 covers 14 residues. The CDR3, as DNA: TGTGCCAGCAGCTTAGTTGGGGGCAACACTGAAGCTTTCTTT. This codes for CASSLVGGNTEAFF.

V usage is TRBV20-1 and J usage is TRBJ2-5; tentative D call: TRBD2 (6 bases). CDR3 size: 14 residues. Trimming cost V 5 bases and J 2 bases, with 15 bases left between them. Germline V gene data show CDR1 as DFQATT and CDR2 as SNEGSKA (reference sequence). The CDR3, as DNA: TGCAGTGCTCCTAGCGCGACGGAGCAAGAGACCCAGTACTTC. It is translated as CSAPSATEQETQYF.

This clonotype was counted ten times or more. The chain combines TRBV7-9 with TRBJ2-6; maybe TRBD2 (6 bases). Per germline, CDR1 SEHNR and CDR2 FQNEAQ (reference sequence). This CDR3 region has 16 residues. V lost 0 bases and J lost 2, with 8 bases in between. CDR3 residues: CASSLARTTGANVLTF. CDR3 nucleotides: TGTGCCAGCAGCTTAGCCAGGACTACTGGGGCCAACGTCCTGACTTTC.

This clonotype was seen repeatedly, ten times or more. The chain has TRBV7-2 and TRBJ2-7; 7 nucleotides agree with TRBD2. The CDR3 totals 15 residues. Trimming removed 0 bases from V and 2 bases from J; junction bases left unmatched: 4. CDR1 is SGHTA and CDR2 is FQGNSA in the germline V gene. This CDR3 reads CASSLASGSTYEQYF. In nucleotides, the CDR3 is TGTGCCAGCAGCTTAGCTAGCGGGTCAACCTACGAGCAGTACTTC.

In this sample, this clonotype turned up many times. The V call is TRBV6-2 or TRBV6-3, the J call TRBJ2-7; D ambiguous. The CDR3 sequence is 14 residues long. The V gene's germline CDR1 is MNHEY and CDR2 SVGEGT. Trimming removed 4 bases at V and 2 bases at J, with 12 bases between. The CDR3 DNA reads TGTGCCAGCAGTTCAGCGATAATCACCTACGAGCAGTACTTC. As protein: CASSSAIITYEQYF.